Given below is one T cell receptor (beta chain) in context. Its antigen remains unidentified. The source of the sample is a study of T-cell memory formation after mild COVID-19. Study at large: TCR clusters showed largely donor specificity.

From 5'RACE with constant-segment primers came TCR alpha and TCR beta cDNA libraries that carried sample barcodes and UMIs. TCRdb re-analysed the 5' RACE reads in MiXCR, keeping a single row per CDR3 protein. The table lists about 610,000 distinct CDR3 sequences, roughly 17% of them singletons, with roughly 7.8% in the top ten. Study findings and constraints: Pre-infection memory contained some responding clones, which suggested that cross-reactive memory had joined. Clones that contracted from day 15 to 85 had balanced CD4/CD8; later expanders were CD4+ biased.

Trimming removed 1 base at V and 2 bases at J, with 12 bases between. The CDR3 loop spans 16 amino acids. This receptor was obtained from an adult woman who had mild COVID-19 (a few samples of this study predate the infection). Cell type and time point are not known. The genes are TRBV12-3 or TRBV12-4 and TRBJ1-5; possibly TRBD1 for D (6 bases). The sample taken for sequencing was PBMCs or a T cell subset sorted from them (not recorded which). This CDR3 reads CASSLGQQGGNQPQHF. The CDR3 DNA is TGTGCCAGCAGTTTAGGCCAACAGGGAGGCAATCAGCCCCAGCATTTT.